The 24 T cell receptor beta chains given below trace back to one sample, sequenced in a study of T cell responses to AZD1222 COVID-19 vaccine. This table comes from immunoSEQ multiplex PCR, and its TCRdb copy is limited to in-frame clones, with some not included. The top ten hold around 1.7% of the sample, which has about 210,000 clones, roughly 94% seen once. The sample in question was peripheral blood, obtained 28 days after the second dose of the MenACWY control vaccine. These receptors were taken from an adult who received the MenACWY meningococcal vaccine as a control.

For the CDR3, the DNA is TGTGCCAGCAGCCAAGGGGGACAGGCGAAGAACACTGAAGCTTTCTTT. Amino acids: CASSQGGQAKNTEAFF. V usage is TRBV3-1 (or the pseudogene TRBV3-2) and J usage is TRBJ1-1, with 8 bases that match TRBD1. Germline-derived CDR1 and CDR2 are LGHDT and YNNKEL (reference sequence). J was trimmed by 1 base and V by 1 base; bases with no gene match: 5. CDR3 length: 16 residues.

The rearrangement uses TRBV4-2 and TRBJ1-5; D might be TRBD1 (6 bases). Germline V lookup: CDR1 LGHNA, CDR2 YNFKEQ. The V and J ends lost 0 bases and 1 base respectively, with 13 bases between them. The CDR3 is made up of 17 amino acids. The CDR3 nucleotides read TGTGCCAGCAGCCAAGATGGACAGATGAAAAGCAATCAGCCCCAGCATTTT. It yields the protein CASSQDGQMKSNQPQHF.

Turning to this clone: The same CDR3 arises from other DNA sequences in this sample as well. The chain links TRBV28 to TRBJ1-1; no firm D call. V was pared by 6 bases and J by 0 bases, with 11 bases between. Germline V gene sequence: CDR1 MDHEN, CDR2 SYDVKM. The CDR3 runs 14 residues. CDR3 nucleotides: TGTGCCAGCAGCCTTGGGCGGATGAACACTGAAGCTTTCTTT. This sequence encodes CASSLGRMNTEAFF.

The chain carries TRBV27 and TRBJ2-2, with 8 bases aligning to TRBD2. Per the germline V gene, CDR1 is MNHEY and CDR2 is SMNVEV (reference sequence). J was trimmed by 5 bases and V by 5 bases; bases with no gene match: 7. The CDR3 length is 15 residues. The CDR3, as DNA: TGTGCCAGCAGTGACGGGGCTAGCGGGACCGGGGAGCTGTTTTTT. Translating gives CASSDGASGTGELFF.

The V call is TRBV19, the J call TRBJ1-5, with D tentatively TRBD1 (6 bases). V lost 7 bases and J 3 bases, leaving 16 bases between the germline ends. Germline assignment: CDR1 LNHDA and CDR2 SQIVND (reference sequence). The CDR3 is made up of 15 amino acids. CDR3 in amino acids: CASKTGLIVNQPQHF. The CDR3 nucleotides are TGTGCCAGTAAAACAGGGCTTATAGTCAATCAGCCCCAGCATTTT.

The chain uses TRBV3-1 (or the pseudogene TRBV3-2) and TRBJ1-5; the D is unclear. Looked up from germline, CDR1 is LGHDT and CDR2 is YNNKEL (reference sequence). V was pared by 0 bases and J by 0 bases, with 6 bases between. This CDR3 contains 15 residues. As DNA, the CDR3 is TGTGCCAGCAGCCAAGATTGGAATAGCAATCAGCCCCAGCATTTT. Translated, it gives CASSQDWNSNQPQHF.

As DNA, the CDR3 is TGTGCCAGCTCACCTCGGGACAGGGAGACGTACGAGCAGTACTTC. Translating gives CASSPRDRETYEQYF. J is TRBJ2-7 and V is TRBV18; TRBD1 matches at 9 bases. Trimming cost V 3 bases and J 4 bases; bases outside gene matches: 7. This CDR3 is built from 15 residues. Germline V CDR1 and CDR2: KGHSH, LQKENI.

The chain recombines TRBV4-2 with TRBJ1-1; D is unclear. Trimming took off 4 bases at V and 0 bases at J, with 6 bases between the two ends. Germline CDR1 LGHNA, CDR2 YNFKEQ. The CDR3 is made up of 13 amino acids. CDR3 in amino acids: CASSPNLNTEAFF. The CDR3 DNA reads as TGTGCCAGCAGCCCTAACTTGAACACTGAAGCTTTCTTT.

This chain connects TRBV12-3 or TRBV12-4 to TRBJ2-3; D gene unclear. The CDR3 loop spans 11 amino acids. The germline V and J ends were trimmed by 6 bases and 3 bases, with 4 bases remaining between them. Here the CDR3 DNA reads TGTGCCAGCAGAGCGACAGATACGCAGTATTTT. This sequence encodes CASRATDTQYF.

The J gene is TRBJ1-5, the V gene TRBV2; D unresolved. Deletions cut 5 bases from V and 4 bases from J, with 6 bases between. Germline V gene data show CDR1 as SNHLY and CDR2 as FYNNEI. There are 12 residues in the CDR3. The chain's CDR3 is CASSPENQPQHF. The CDR3 nucleotides read TGTGCCAGCAGTCCAGAGAATCAGCCCCAGCATTTT. The variable domain in full, completed from reference TRBV2 and TRBJ1-5, reads EPEVTQTPSHQVTQMGQEVILRCVPISNHLYFYWYRQILGQKVEFLVSFYNNEISEKSEIFDDQFSVERPDGSNFTLKIRSTKLEDSAMYFCASSPENQPQHFGDGTRLSIL.

This chain connects TRBV3-1 (or the pseudogene TRBV3-2) to TRBJ2-5; 11 bases are shared with TRBD2. Unmatched junction bases numbered 3, after V lost 1 base and J lost 2 bases. CDR3 size: 16 residues. CDR1 is LGHDT, CDR2 YNNKEL, per germline (reference sequence). This CDR3 reads CASSQARLAGQETQYF. CDR3 nucleotides: TGTGCCAGCAGCCAAGCTCGACTAGCGGGGCAAGAGACCCAGTACTTC.

This sequence joins TRBV7-6 and TRBJ2-1, with D perhaps TRBD2 (6 bases). V was shortened by 5 bases and J by 7 bases, with 21 bases between the two germline ends. This CDR3 is built from 16 residues. Germline V gives CDR1 SGHVS, CDR2 FNYEAQ. CDR3 in amino acids: CASSPRGSGTSNEQFF. For the CDR3, the DNA is TGTGCCAGCAGCCCGAGGGGTAGCGGCACGTCAAATGAGCAGTTCTTC.

The V gene is TRBV7-3, the J gene TRBJ2-3; TRBD1 aligns across 7 bases. This CDR3 has 15 amino acids. V lost 5 bases, J lost 1 base, and 6 bases stayed unmatched. Looked up from germline, CDR1 is SGHTA and CDR2 is FQGTGA. The CDR3 is CASSPQGSGTDTQYF. The DNA of the CDR3 is TGTGCCAGCAGCCCACAGGGGTCGGGCACAGATACGCAGTATTTT.

CDR3: CASRGDRYEQYF. The CDR3 bases are TGTGCCAGCAGGGGGGACAGATACGAGCAGTACTTC. The gene calls are TRBV27 and TRBJ2-7, with 7 bases fitting TRBD1. The trim removed 6 bases at V and 4 bases at J, leaving 3 bases unmatched. Per germline, CDR1 MNHEY and CDR2 SMNVEV (reference sequence). This CDR3 has 12 amino acids.

The J gene is TRBJ1-1, the V gene TRBV9; D uncertain. Deletions cut 4 bases from V and 6 bases from J, with 13 bases between. The CDR3 has 13 amino acids. Germline loops: CDR1 SGDLS, CDR2 YYNGEE. CDR3 nucleotides: TGTGCCAGCAGCCCAACCATCGGGGCTGAAGCTTTCTTT. Encoded protein: CASSPTIGAEAFF.

About this clone itself: The junction shows a germline mismatch at one end, possibly a read error. The J gene is TRBJ2-5, the V gene TRBV7-7; D ambiguous. This CDR3 comprises 17 residues. Germline V gene lookup returns CDR1 SSHAT and CDR2 FNYEAQ (reference sequence). The CDR3 nucleotides read TGTGCTAGCAGCTTAGACGTACAGACCGACCTTCAAGAGACCCAGTACTTC. Its translation is CASSLDVQTDLQETQYF.

The chain employs TRBV30 and TRBJ2-5; possibly TRBD1 or TRBD2 for D (5 bases each). This CDR3 is 11 amino acids long. V was pared by 3 bases and J by 5 bases, with 7 bases between. Germline V gene lookup returns CDR1 GTSNPN and CDR2 SVGIG (reference sequence). The CDR3 reads CAWSGAETQYF. The CDR3 DNA is TGTGCCTGGAGCGGGGCGGAGACCCAGTACTTC.

J is TRBJ2-3 and V is TRBV10-3; unclear D gene. Trimming took 6 bases from V and 3 from J, leaving 16 bases between them. The CDR3 runs 15 residues. Germline CDR1 ENHRY, CDR2 SYGVKD. The CDR3 region is CAIRTVGLGTDTQYF. DNA of the CDR3: TGTGCCATCAGGACGGTGGGGTTGGGGACAGATACGCAGTATTTT.

The J gene is TRBJ1-2, the V gene TRBV28, with 8 bases that match TRBD1. With V trimmed by 4 bases and J by 8 bases, 9 bases remained unmatched. Per the germline V gene, CDR1 is MDHEN and CDR2 is SYDVKM. This CDR3 has 14 amino acids. CDR3 protein: CASSSGQGSGGYTF. Written as DNA, the CDR3 is TGTGCCAGCAGTTCCGGACAGGGTAGCGGCGGCTACACCTTC.

V usage is TRBV6-1 and J usage is TRBJ2-7, with D possibly matching TRBD2 (7 bases). The V gene's germline CDR1 is MNHNS and CDR2 SASEGT. The CDR3 spans 19 residues. Trimming took 4 bases from V and 0 from J, leaving 25 bases between them. CDR3 residues: CASSGPLRGPDTNSYEQYF. CDR3 nucleotides: TGTGCCAGCAGTGGGCCCCTGCGGGGGCCAGATACGAACTCCTACGAGCAGTACTTC.

This clone was detected only once. The rearrangement uses TRBV18 and TRBJ2-5; the D is unclear. The CDR3 is 13 amino acids. Deletions cut 1 base from V and 2 bases from J, with 5 bases between. Per the germline V gene, CDR1 is KGHSH and CDR2 is LQKENI. CDR3 loop: CASSPRGQETQYF. The CDR3 DNA sequence: TGTGCCAGCTCACCACGGGGACAAGAGACCCAGTACTTC.

The chain uses TRBV11-3 and TRBJ2-2; D call uncertain. Trimming stripped 2 bases from V and 2 bases from J, with 6 bases between. CDR3 length equals 14 residues. Germline V gene data show CDR1 as SGHNT and CDR2 as YENEEA. CDR3 sequence: CASSLLSNTGELFF. CDR3 coding DNA: TGTGCCAGCAGCTTACTCTCCAACACCGGGGAGCTGTTTTTT. Drawing the rest from reference TRBV11-3 and TRBJ2-2, the complete variable domain is EAGVVQSPRYKIIEKKQPVAFWCNPISGHNTLYWYLQNLGQGPELLIRYENEEAVDDSQLPKDRFSAERLKGVDSTLKIQPAELGDSAVYLCASSLLSNTGELFFGEGSRLTVL.

The chain links TRBV3-1 (or the pseudogene TRBV3-2) to TRBJ2-5, with 10 nucleotides matching TRBD2. The CDR3 runs to 17 residues. J lost 3 bases, V lost 1 base, and 8 bases had no gene match. Per the germline V gene, CDR1 is LGHDT and CDR2 is YNNKEL (reference sequence). The CDR3 DNA reads TGTGCCAGCAGCCAAGGGCCCGTAGCGGGGGGCAAAGAGACCCAGTACTTC. Protein: CASSQGPVAGGKETQYF.

This chain links TRBV7-2 with TRBJ2-7; D is possibly TRBD1 (5 bases). This CDR3 is built from 14 residues. In germline, CDR1 is SGHTA, CDR2 FQGNSA. Trimming cost V 2 bases and J 1 base, with 9 bases left between them. CDR3 protein: CASSLYDRSYEQYF. As DNA, the CDR3 is TGTGCCAGCAGCTTATATGACAGATCCTACGAGCAGTACTTC.